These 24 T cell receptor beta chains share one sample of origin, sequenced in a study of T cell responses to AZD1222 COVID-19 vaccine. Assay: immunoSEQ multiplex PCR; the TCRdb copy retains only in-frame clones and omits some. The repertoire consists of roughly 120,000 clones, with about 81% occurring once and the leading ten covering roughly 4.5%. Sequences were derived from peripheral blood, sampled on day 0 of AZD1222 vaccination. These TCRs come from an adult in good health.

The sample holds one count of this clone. CDR3 DNA sequence: TGTGCCAGCAGCTTAGTGACGAGCGAGCAGTACTTC. This sequence encodes CASSLVTSEQYF. V and J are TRBV7-9 and TRBJ2-7; D unclear. Per germline, CDR1 SEHNR and CDR2 FQNEAQ (reference sequence). V was clipped by 1 base and J by 6 bases, with 7 bases between them. This CDR3 is built from 12 residues.

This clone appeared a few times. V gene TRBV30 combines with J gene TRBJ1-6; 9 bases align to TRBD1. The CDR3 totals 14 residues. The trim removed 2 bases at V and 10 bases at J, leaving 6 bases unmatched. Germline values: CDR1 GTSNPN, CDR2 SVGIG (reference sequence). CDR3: CAWSPMTGGSPLHF. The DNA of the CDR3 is TGTGCCTGGAGTCCCATGACAGGGGGATCACCCCTCCACTTT.

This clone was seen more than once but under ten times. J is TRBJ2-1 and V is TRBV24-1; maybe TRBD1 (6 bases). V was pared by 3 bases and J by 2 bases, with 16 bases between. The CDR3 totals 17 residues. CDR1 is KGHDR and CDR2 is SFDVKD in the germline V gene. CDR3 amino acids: CATSDREQGVTYNEQFF. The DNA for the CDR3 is TGTGCCACCAGTGATCGTGAACAGGGTGTAACCTACAATGAGCAGTTCTTC.

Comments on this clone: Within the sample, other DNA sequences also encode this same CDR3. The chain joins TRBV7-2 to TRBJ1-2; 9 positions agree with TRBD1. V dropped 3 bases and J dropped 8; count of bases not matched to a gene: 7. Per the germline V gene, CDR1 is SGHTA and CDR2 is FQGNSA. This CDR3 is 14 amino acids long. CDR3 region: CASSLGDRVYGYTF. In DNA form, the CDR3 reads TGTGCCAGCAGCTTGGGGGACAGGGTGTACGGCTACACCTTC.

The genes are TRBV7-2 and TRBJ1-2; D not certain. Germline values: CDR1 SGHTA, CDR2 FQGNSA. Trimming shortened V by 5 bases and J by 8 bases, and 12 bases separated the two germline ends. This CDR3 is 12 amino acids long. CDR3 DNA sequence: TGTGCCAGCAGCCCCCAAAGGAGGGGCTACACCTTC. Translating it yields CASSPQRRGYTF. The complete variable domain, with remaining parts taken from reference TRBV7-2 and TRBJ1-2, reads GAGVSQSPSNKVTEKGKDVELRCDPISGHTALYWYRQSLGQGLEFLIYFQGNSAPDKSGLPSDRFSAERTGGSVSTLTIQRTQQEDSAVYLCASSPQRRGYTFGSGTRLTVV.

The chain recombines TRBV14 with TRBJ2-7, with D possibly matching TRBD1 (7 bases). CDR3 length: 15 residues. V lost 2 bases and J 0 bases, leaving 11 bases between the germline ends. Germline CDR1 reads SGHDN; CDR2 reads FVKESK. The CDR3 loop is CASSQRRDSSYEQYF. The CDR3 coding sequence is TGTGCCAGCAGCCAAAGGCGGGACAGCTCCTACGAGCAGTACTTC.

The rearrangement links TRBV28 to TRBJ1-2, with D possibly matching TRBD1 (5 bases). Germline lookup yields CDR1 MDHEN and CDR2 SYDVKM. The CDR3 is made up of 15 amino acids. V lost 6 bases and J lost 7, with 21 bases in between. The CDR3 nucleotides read TGTGCCAGCAGCCCCCACGGGGGGGAGAGTGGTGGCTACACCTTC. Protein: CASSPHGGESGGYTF.

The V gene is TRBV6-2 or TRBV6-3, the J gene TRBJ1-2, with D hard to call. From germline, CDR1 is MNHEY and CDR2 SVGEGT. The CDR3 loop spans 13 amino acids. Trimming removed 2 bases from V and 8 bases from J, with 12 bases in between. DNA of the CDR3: TGTGCCAGCAGTTACCGGTCCGGGCCCGGCTACACCTTC. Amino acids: CASSYRSGPGYTF.

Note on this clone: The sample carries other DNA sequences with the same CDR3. The CDR3 reads CASSLSTSGQETQYF. Written as DNA, the CDR3 is TGTGCCAGCAGTTTATCAACTAGCGGCCAAGAGACCCAGTACTTC. The chain carries TRBV27 and TRBJ2-5; 8 bases are a match to TRBD2. CDR1 is MNHEY, CDR2 SMNVEV, per germline (reference sequence). V shed 0 bases and J 1 base; nucleotides not matched to a gene: 1. The CDR3 extends over 15 amino acids.

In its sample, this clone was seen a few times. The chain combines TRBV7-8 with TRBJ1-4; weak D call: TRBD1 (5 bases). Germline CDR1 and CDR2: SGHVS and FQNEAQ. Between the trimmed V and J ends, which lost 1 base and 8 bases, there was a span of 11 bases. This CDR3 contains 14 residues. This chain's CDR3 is CASSLEGTGEKLFF. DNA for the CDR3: TGTGCCAGCAGCTTAGAAGGGACGGGGGAAAAACTGTTTTTT.

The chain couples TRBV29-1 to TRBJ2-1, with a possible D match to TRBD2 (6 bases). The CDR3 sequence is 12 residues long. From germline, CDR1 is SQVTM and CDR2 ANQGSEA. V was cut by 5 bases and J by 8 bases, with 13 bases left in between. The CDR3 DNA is TGCAGCGTTCAGACTAGTCTGGATGAGCAGTTCTTC. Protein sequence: CSVQTSLDEQFF.

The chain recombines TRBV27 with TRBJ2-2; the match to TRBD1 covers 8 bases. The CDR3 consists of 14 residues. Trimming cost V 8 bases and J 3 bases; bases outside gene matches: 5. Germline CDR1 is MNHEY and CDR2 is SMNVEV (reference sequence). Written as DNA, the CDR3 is TGTGCCAGCGACGCGACAGGGGACACCGGGGAGCTGTTTTTT. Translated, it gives CASDATGDTGELFF.

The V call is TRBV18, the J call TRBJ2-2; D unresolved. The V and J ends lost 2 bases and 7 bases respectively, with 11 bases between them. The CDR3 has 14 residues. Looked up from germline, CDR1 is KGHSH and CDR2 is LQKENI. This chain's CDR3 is CASSPAIGNGELFF. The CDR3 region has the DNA TGTGCCAGCTCACCAGCGATTGGGAACGGGGAGCTGTTTTTT.

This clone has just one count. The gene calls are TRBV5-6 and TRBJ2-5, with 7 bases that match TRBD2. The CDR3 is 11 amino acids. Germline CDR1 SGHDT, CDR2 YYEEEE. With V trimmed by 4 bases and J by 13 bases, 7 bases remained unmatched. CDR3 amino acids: CASSLGGSLYF. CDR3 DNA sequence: TGTGCCAGCAGCCTGGGAGGGTCACTGTACTTC.

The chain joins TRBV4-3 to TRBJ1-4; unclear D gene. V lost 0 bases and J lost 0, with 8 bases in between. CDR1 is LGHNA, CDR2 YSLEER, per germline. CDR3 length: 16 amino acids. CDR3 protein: CASSQDWYATNEKLFF. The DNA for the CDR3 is TGCGCCAGCAGCCAAGACTGGTATGCAACTAATGAAAAACTGTTTTTT.

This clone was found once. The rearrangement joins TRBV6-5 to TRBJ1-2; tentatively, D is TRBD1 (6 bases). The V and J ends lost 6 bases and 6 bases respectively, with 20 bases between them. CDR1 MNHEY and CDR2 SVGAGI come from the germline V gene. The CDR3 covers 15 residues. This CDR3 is CASSRMGGGPDGYTF. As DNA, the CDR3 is TGTGCCAGCAGCCGAATGGGTGGGGGGCCAGATGGCTACACCTTC.

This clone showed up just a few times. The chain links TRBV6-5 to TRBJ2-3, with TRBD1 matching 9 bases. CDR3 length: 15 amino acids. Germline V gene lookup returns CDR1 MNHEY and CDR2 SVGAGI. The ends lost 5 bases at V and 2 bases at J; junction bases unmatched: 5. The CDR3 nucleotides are TGTGCCAGCAGTCACAGGGGGCTAGCCACAGATACGCAGTATTTT. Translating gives CASSHRGLATDTQYF.

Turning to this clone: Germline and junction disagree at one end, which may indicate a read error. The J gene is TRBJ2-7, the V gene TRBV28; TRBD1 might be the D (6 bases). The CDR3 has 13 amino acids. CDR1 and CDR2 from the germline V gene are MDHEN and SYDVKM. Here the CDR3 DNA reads TGTGCCAGCAGTTTAGGGGGCTCCCACGAGCAGTACTTC. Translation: CASSLGGSHEQYF. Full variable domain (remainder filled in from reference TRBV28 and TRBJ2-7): DVKVTQSSRYLVKRTGEKVFLECVQDMDHENMFWYRQDPGLGLRLIYFSYDVKMKEKGDIPEGYSVSREKKERFSLILESASTNQTSMYLCASSLGGSHEQYFGPGTRLTVT.

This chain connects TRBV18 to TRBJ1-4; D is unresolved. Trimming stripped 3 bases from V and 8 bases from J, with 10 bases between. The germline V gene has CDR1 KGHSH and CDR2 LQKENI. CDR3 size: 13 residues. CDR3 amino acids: CASSPNGREKLFF. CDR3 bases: TGTGCCAGCTCACCGAATGGAAGGGAAAAACTGTTTTTT. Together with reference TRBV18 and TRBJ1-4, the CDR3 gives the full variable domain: NAGVMQNPRHLVRRRGQEARLRCSPMKGHSHVYWYRQLPEEGLKFMVYLQKENIIDESGMPKERFSAEFPKEGPSILRIQQVVRGDSAAYFCASSPNGREKLFFGSGTQLSVL.

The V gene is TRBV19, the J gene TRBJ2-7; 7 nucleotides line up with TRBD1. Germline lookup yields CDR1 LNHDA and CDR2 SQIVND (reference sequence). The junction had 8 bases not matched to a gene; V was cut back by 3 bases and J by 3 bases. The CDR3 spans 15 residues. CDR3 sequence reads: CASSIGAQGNYEQYF. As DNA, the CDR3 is TGTGCCAGTAGTATCGGGGCACAGGGGAACTACGAGCAGTACTTC.

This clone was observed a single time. CDR3 protein: CASSYSPDTGNTIYF. In DNA, the CDR3 is TGTGCCAGCAGTTACTCCCCGGATACTGGAAACACCATATATTTT. The J gene is TRBJ1-3, the V gene TRBV6-5, with D hard to call. This CDR3 contains 15 residues. V shed 0 bases and J shed 2 bases, with 8 bases lying between them. The germline V gene has CDR1 MNHEY and CDR2 SVGAGI.

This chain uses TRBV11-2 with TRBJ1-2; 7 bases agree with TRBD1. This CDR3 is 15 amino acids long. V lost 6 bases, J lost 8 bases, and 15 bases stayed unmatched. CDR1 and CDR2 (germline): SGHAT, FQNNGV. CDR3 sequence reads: CASRLSGGRGQGYTF. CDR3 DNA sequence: TGTGCCAGCAGGCTTAGCGGTGGAAGGGGGCAGGGCTACACCTTC.

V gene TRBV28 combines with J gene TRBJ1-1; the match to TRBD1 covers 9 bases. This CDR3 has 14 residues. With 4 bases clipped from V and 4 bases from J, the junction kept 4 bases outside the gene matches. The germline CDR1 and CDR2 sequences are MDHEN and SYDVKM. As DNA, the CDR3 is TGTGCCAGCAGTTCAGGACAGGGGCTCACTGAAGCTTTCTTT. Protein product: CASSSGQGLTEAFF. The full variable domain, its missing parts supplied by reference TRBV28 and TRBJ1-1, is DVKVTQSSRYLVKRTGEKVFLECVQDMDHENMFWYRQDPGLGLRLIYFSYDVKMKEKGDIPEGYSVSREKKERFSLILESASTNQTSMYLCASSSGQGLTEAFFGQGTRLTVV.

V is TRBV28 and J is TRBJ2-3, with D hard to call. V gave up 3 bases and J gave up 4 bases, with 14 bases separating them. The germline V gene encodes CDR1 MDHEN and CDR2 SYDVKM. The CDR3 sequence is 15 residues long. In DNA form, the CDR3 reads TGTGCCAGCAGTTTGCCAGGCGCCGGGTCAGATACGCAGTATTTT. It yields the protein CASSLPGAGSDTQYF.